Below are 19 T cell receptor beta chains sequenced from a single sample in a study of glioma-infiltrating T cells. The iRepertoire nested amplicon-rescue multiplex PCR amplified TCR alpha and beta CDR3s from RNA. TCRdb redid the calling of the multiplex PCR reads with MiXCR, one entry per CDR3 protein. The sample yields 90,000 to 110,000 distinct CDR3 sequences, around a quarter seen once. Source material: glioma tissue, nonneoplastic brain tissue, or PBMCs (not recorded which). Source of these receptors: a human donor with low-grade glioma or glioblastoma, undergoing nonglioma brain surgery, or in good health (not recorded which).

This clonotype was detected ten times or more. The V call is TRBV4-3, the J call TRBJ2-7; D gene unclear. The length of the CDR3 is 14 residues. V dropped 3 bases and J dropped 2 bases, with 11 bases sitting between them. Germline-derived CDR1 and CDR2 are LGHNA and YSLEER. The CDR3 sequence: CASSQADGPYEQYF. CDR3 nucleotides: TGCGCCAGCAGCCAGGCGGACGGGCCCTACGAGCAGTACTTC.

The rearrangement links TRBV5-1 to TRBJ1-2, with 8 positions matching TRBD1. The germline V gene encodes CDR1 SGHRS and CDR2 YFSETQ. The CDR3 totals 15 residues. With V trimmed by 4 bases and J by 4 bases, 9 bases remained unmatched. CDR3 in DNA: TGCGCCAGCAGCCCAGGACAGGGATCAATCTATGGCTACACCTTC. As protein: CASSPGQGSIYGYTF.

This clonotype was seen a single time. Since a much larger clone is just one base distant, this may be a read error. This chain uses TRBV5-4 with TRBJ1-3, with TRBD1 matching over 8 bases. The CDR3 consists of 12 residues. CDR1 SGHNT and CDR2 YYREEE come from the germline V gene (reference sequence). The CDR3 coding sequence is TGTGCCAGCAGCTTGGACGAGTCAACAGGGGGTTTT. Translation: CASSLDESTGGF.

In regard to this clonotype: Given a much more abundant clone one base away, this may be a read error. The V gene is TRBV2, the J gene TRBJ2-6; the D call may be TRBD1 or TRBD2 (5 bases each). The germline CDR1 and CDR2 sequences are SNHLY and FYNNEI. The CDR3 is made up of 15 amino acids. CDR3 loop: CASSPVGTGANFLTF. The CDR3 DNA reads as TGTGCCAGCAGTCCTGTGGGGACCGGGGCCAACTTCCTGACTTTC.

This clonotype has ten or more counts. The genes are TRBV3-1 and TRBJ2-5; D is unclear. CDR3 size: 12 residues. The V end was cut by 0 bases, the J end by 6 bases, with 5 bases between. From germline, CDR1 is LGHDT and CDR2 YNNKEL (reference sequence). The CDR3 is CASSQEEKTQYF. Here the CDR3 DNA reads TGTGCCAGCAGCCAAGAAGAGAAGACCCAGTACTTC.

This clonotype was detected many times. The rearrangement joins TRBV4-2 to TRBJ1-2, with D hard to call. The germline V and J ends were trimmed by 0 bases and 0 bases, with 5 bases remaining between them. Germline CDR1 and CDR2: LGHNA and YNFKEQ. This CDR3 comprises 14 residues. This CDR3 reads CASSQDWANYGYTF. The DNA of the CDR3 is TGTGCCAGCAGCCAAGACTGGGCTAACTATGGCTACACCTTC.

The sample holds a few counts of this clonotype. The rearrangement links TRBV19 to TRBJ2-7, with a weak D call TRBD2 (6 bases). Trimming cost V 6 bases and J 0 bases, with 12 bases left between them. CDR3 length: 14 residues. Germline-derived CDR1 and CDR2 are LNHDA and SQIVND (reference sequence). The CDR3, as DNA: TGTGCCAGTAGGGCAGGAGGGTTCTCCTACGAGCAGTACTTC. Its protein product is CASRAGGFSYEQYF.

A few counts support this clonotype. The chain links TRBV4-2 to TRBJ1-1, with a weak D call TRBD1 (6 bases). V was trimmed by 2 bases and J by 10 bases, leaving 11 bases between them. Germline V gene lookup returns CDR1 LGHNA and CDR2 YNFKEQ. CDR3 size: 12 residues. The CDR3, as DNA: TGTGCCAGCAGCCAAAATAGCAGGGGAGCTTTCTTT. Translating gives CASSQNSRGAFF.

This clonotype was counted ten times or more. This chain joins TRBV20-1 and TRBJ2-1, with a possible D match to TRBD1 (6 bases). The CDR3 runs to 11 residues. Germline values: CDR1 DFQATT, CDR2 SNEGSKA (reference sequence). Trimming pared 6 bases from V and 6 bases from J, leaving 9 bases between. CDR3 bases: TGCAGTGCCCAGGGGCCCAATGAGCAGTTCTTC. It specifies CSAQGPNEQFF.

This clonotype occurred many times. This sequence joins TRBV7-2 and TRBJ1-5; TRBD1 matches 7 bases. V lost 4 bases to trimming and J lost 3 bases; unmatched junction nucleotides: 3. The V gene's germline CDR1 is SGHTA and CDR2 FQGNSA. CDR3 length equals 14 residues. The CDR3 DNA sequence: TGTGCCAGCAGCTCAGGACAGGTCAATCAGCCCCAGCATTTT. Residues: CASSSGQVNQPQHF.

V usage is TRBV29-1 and J usage is TRBJ2-2; 7 nucleotides match TRBD1. The CDR3 runs to 16 residues. After removal of 0 bases from V and 1 base from J, the junction contained 5 bases not matched to a gene. Germline V CDR1 and CDR2: SQVTM, ANQGSEA. The CDR3 coding sequence is TGCAGCGTTGAAGATTTGGGACAGAGGAACACCGGGGAGCTGTTTTTT. As protein: CSVEDLGQRNTGELFF.

This clonotype was seen just once. Without the conserved terminal phenylalanine or tryptophan, this CDR3 likely stems from a read error. The rearrangement links TRBV20-1 to TRBJ2-7; TRBD1 matches at 10 bases. V lost 5 bases and J lost 4; bases outside the gene matches: 8. The CDR3 spans 14 residues. Per germline, CDR1 DFQATT and CDR2 SNEGSKA (reference sequence). The CDR3 DNA sequence: TGCAGTGCTTCCGGGACAGGGGACTGGTACGAGCAGTACTTA. Its protein product is CSASGTGDWYEQYL.

Ten or more counts support this clonotype. The chain is built from TRBV6-2 or TRBV6-3 and TRBJ2-1, with 14 bases fitting TRBD2. The CDR3 sequence is 18 residues long. The trim removed 0 bases at V and 0 bases at J, leaving 1 base unmatched. Germline loops: CDR1 MNHEY, CDR2 SVGEGT. The CDR3 nucleotides read TGTGCCAGCAGTTACTCCGGGACTAGCGGGAGCTCCTACAATGAGCAGTTCTTC. This codes for CASSYSGTSGSSYNEQFF.

This clonotype came up many times. CDR3 sequence (DNA): TGTGCCAGCAGCTTAAATGTGAGGGACACAGATACGCAGTATTTT. Protein: CASSLNVRDTDTQYF. This chain connects TRBV7-9 to TRBJ2-3; tentatively, D is TRBD2 (5 bases). The CDR3 runs to 15 residues. CDR1 SEHNR and CDR2 FQNEAQ come from the germline V gene (reference sequence). Trimming cost V 2 bases and J 2 bases, with 11 bases left between them.

A single count supports this clonotype. A much more abundant neighbour one base away suggests this may be a read error. V usage is TRBV10-3 and J usage is TRBJ2-7, with D perhaps matching TRBD1 (6 bases). There are 13 residues in the CDR3. Germline V gives CDR1 ENHRY, CDR2 SYGVKD. CDR3 nucleotides: TGTGCCATCAGTGTAGGACAGACCTACAAGCAGTACTTC. Encoded protein: CAISVGQTYKQYF.

At least ten counts were recorded for this clonotype. CDR3 amino acids: CSAPTGGIGELFF. In DNA, the CDR3 is TGCAGTGCTCCGACAGGGGGTATCGGGGAGCTGTTTTTT. V gene TRBV20-1 combines with J gene TRBJ2-2; TRBD1 matches 9 bases. Trimming cost V 5 bases and J 7 bases; bases outside gene matches: 5. The CDR3 consists of 13 residues. Germline V gene sequence: CDR1 DFQATT, CDR2 SNEGSKA (reference sequence).

This clonotype was counted at least ten times. The V and J genes are TRBV5-4 and TRBJ1-6, with D maybe TRBD1 (5 bases). This CDR3 spans 19 amino acids. V shed 4 bases and J shed 8 bases, with 28 bases lying between them. The V gene's germline CDR1 is SGHNT and CDR2 YYREEE (reference sequence). CDR3 sequence: CASSLTLTRTFLTHSPLHF. In DNA form, the CDR3 reads TGTGCCAGCAGCCTGACCTTAACTAGGACATTCCTGACCCATTCACCCCTCCACTTT.

The sample holds many counts of this clonotype. V is TRBV4-3 and J is TRBJ2-1; TRBD2 matches 9 bases. Germline V CDR1 and CDR2: LGHNA, YSLEER. CDR3 length: 17 residues. V trimming: 3 bases; J trimming: 7 bases; junction bases outside the gene matches: 13. CDR3 residues: CASSHLSGGIQGNEQFF. The CDR3 bases are TGCGCCAGCAGCCACCTTAGCGGGGGTATACAGGGGAATGAGCAGTTCTTC.

This clonotype was picked up many times. The V and J genes are TRBV11-2 and TRBJ1-4, with D unclear. V lost 3 bases to trimming and J lost 8 bases, with 13 bases between them. This CDR3 has 14 amino acids. The germline V gene has CDR1 SGHAT and CDR2 FQNNGV. In DNA, the CDR3 is TGTGCCAGCAGCTTTACCGCAGGTGGCGAAAAACTGTTTTTT. It encodes CASSFTAGGEKLFF.